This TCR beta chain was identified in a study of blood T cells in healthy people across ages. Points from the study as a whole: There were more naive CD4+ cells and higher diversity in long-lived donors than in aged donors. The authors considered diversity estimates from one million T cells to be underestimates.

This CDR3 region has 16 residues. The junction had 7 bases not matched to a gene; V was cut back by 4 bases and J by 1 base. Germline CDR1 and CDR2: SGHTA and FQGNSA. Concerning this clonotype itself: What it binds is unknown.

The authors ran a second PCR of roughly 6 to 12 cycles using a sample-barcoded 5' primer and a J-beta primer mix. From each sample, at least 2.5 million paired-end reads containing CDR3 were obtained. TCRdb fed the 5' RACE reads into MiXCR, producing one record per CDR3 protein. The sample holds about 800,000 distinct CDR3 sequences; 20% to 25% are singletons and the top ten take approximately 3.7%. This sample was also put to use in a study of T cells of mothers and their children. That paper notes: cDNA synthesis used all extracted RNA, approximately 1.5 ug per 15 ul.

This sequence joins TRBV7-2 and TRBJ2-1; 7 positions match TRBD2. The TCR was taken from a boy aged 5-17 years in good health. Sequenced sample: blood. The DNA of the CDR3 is TGTGCCAGCAGCTCGGGAGCGGGACCTTCCTACAATGAGCAGTTCTTC. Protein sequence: CASSSGAGPSYNEQFF.